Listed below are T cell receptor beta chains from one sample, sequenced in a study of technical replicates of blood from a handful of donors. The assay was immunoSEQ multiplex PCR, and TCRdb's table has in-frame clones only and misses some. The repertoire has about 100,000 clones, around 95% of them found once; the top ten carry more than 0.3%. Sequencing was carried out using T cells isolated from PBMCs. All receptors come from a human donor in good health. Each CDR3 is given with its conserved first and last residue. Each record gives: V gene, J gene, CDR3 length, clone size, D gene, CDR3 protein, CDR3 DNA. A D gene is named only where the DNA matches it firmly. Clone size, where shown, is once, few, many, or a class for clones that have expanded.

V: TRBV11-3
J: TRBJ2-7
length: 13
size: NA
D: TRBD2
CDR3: CASSLAESYEQYF
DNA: TGTGCCAGCAGCCTAGCGGAGTCCTACGAGCAGTACTTC

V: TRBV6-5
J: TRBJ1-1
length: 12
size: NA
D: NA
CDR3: CASSKSRTEAFF
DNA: TGTGCCAGCAGTAAAAGTCGGACTGAAGCTTTCTTT

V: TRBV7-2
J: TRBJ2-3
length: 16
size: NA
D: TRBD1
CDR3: CASSLIQGSYTDTQYF
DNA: TGTGCCAGCAGTCTAATACAGGGGTCGTACACAGATACGCAGTATTTT

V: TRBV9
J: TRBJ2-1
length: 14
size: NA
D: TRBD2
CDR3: CASSPQTSSVWQFF
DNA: TGTGCCAGCAGCCCCCAGACTAGCAGTGTTTGGCAGTTCTTC

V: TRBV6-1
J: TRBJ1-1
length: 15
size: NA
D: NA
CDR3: CASSETGFMNTEAFF
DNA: TGTGCCAGCAGTGAAACAGGGTTCATGAACACTGAAGCTTTCTTT

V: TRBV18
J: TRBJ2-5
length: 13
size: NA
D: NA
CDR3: CASSPDSGETQYF
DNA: TGTGCCAGCTCACCTGACAGTGGAGAGACCCAGTACTTC

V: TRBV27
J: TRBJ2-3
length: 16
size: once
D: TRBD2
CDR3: CASSRLAGPNTDTQYF
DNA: TGTGCCAGCAGTCGATTAGCGGGCCCTAACACAGATACGCAGTATTTT

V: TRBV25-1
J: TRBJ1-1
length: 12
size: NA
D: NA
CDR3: CASTKLQGRAFF
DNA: TGTGCCAGCACCAAACTTCAGGGTAGGGCTTTCTTT

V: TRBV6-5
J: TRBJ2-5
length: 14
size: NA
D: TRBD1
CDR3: CASRQGALRETQYF
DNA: TGTGCCAGCAGACAGGGGGCTTTAAGAGAGACCCAGTACTTC

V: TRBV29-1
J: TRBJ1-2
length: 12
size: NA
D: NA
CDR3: CSVEDPGTGYTF
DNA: TGCAGCGTTGAAGATCCGGGAACAGGCTACACCTTC

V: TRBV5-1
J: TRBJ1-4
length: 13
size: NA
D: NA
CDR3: CASSPRVNEKLFF
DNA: TGCGCCAGCAGCCCAAGAGTCAATGAAAAACTGTTTTTT

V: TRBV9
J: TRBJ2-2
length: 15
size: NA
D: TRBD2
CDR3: CASSPTSGSSGELFF
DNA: TGTGCCAGCAGCCCGACTAGCGGGAGCTCCGGGGAGCTGTTTTTT

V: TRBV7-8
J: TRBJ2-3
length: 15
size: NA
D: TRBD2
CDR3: CASSWTSGLTDTQYF
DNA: TGTGCCAGCAGCTGGACTAGCGGGCTCACAGATACGCAGTATTTT

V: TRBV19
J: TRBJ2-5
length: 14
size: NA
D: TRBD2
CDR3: CASRREGHQETQYF
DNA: TGTGCCAGTAGGAGGGAGGGCCACCAAGAGACCCAGTACTTC

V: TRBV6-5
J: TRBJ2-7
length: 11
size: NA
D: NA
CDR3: CASISLNEQYF
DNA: TGTGCCAGCATAAGCCTCAACGAGCAGTACTTC

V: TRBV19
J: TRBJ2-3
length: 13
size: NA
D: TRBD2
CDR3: CASSPQLAGVLYF
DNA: TGTGCCAGTAGTCCACAGCTAGCGGGAGTTTTGTATTTT

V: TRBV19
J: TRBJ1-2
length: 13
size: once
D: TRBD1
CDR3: CASTPQGARGYTF
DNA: TGTGCCAGTACACCCCAGGGGGCGCGAGGCTACACCTTC

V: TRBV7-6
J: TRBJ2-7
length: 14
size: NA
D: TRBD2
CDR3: CASSLLAGGNEQYF
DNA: TGTGCCAGCAGCTTACTAGCGGGAGGGAACGAGCAGTACTTC

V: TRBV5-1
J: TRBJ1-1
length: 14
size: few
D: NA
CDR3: CASSPNLGDTEAFF
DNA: TGCGCCAGCAGCCCTAACCTGGGGGACACCGAAGCTTTCTTT

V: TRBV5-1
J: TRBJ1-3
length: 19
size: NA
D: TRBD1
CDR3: CASSLVGQLIPYSGNTIYF
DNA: TGCGCCAGCAGCTTGGTGGGACAGCTAATACCTTACTCTGGAAACACCATATATTTT

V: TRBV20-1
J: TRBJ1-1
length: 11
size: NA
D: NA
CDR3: CSAKETNEAFF
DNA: TGCAGTGCCAAGGAGACGAATGAAGCTTTCTTT

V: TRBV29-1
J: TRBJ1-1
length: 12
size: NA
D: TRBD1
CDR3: CSVGTVYTEAFF
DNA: TGCAGCGTCGGGACAGTTTACACTGAAGCTTTCTTT

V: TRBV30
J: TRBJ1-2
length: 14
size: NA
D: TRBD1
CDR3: CAWSEQGAYYGYTF
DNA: TGTGCCTGGAGTGAACAGGGGGCCTACTATGGCTACACCTTC

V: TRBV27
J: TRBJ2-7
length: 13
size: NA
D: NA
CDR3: CASSLSGGHEQYF
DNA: TGTGCCAGCAGTTTATCTGGGGGCCACGAGCAGTACTTC

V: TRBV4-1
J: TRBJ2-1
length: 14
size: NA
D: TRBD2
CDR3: CASLSSGASREQFF
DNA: TGCGCCAGCTTGTCTAGCGGGGCTTCGAGGGAGCAGTTCTTC

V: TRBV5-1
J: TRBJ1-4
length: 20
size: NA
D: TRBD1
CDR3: CASSFTVLGTAQSTNEKLFF
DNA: TGCGCCAGCAGCTTCACCGTGCTTGGGACAGCACAGTCAACTAATGAAAAACTGTTTTTT

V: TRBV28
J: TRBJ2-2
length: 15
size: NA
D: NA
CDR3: CASSSVTGNTGELFF
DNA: TGTGCCAGCAGTTCGGTGACAGGGAACACCGGGGAGCTGTTTTTT

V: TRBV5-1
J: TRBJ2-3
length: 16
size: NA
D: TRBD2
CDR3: CASSSSRSGGGDTQYF
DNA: TGCGCCAGCAGCTCGAGCCGTAGCGGGGGGGGAGATACGCAGTATTTT

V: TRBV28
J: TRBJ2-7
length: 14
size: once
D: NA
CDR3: CASSFPTETYEQYF
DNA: TGTGCCAGCAGTTTCCCGACTGAGACGTACGAGCAGTACTTC

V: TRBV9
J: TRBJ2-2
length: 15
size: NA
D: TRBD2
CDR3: CASVGLADNTGELFF
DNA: TGTGCCAGCGTTGGCCTAGCGGATAACACCGGGGAGCTGTTTTTT

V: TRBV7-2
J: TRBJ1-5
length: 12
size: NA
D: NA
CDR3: CASSFRDQPQHF
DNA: TGTGCCAGCAGCTTTAGAGATCAGCCCCAGCATTTT

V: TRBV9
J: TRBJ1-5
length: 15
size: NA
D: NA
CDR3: CASSEQAYSNQPQHF
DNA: TGTGCCAGCAGCGAACAGGCCTATAGCAATCAGCCCCAGCATTTT

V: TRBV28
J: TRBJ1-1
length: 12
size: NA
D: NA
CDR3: CASSFQVAGSFF
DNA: TGTGCCAGCAGTTTCCAGGTGGCAGGCTCTTTCTTT

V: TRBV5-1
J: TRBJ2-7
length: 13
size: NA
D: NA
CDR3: CASSLSGNYEQYF
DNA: TGCGCCAGCAGCTTGTCTGGCAACTACGAGCAGTACTTC

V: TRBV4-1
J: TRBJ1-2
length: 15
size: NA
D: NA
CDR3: CASSQDNREGYGYTF
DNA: TGCGCCAGCAGCCAAGACAACAGGGAGGGGTATGGCTACACCTTC

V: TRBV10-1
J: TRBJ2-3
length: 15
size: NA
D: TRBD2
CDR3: CASSLGTSVTDTQYF
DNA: TGCGCCAGCAGCCTCGGGACTAGCGTCACAGATACGCAGTATTTT

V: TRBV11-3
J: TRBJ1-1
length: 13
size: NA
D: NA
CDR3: CASSFPGISEAFF
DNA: TGTGCCAGCAGCTTCCCGGGGATCTCTGAAGCTTTCTTT

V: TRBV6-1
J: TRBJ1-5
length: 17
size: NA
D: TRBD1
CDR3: CASSAGTGDGSNQPQHF
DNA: TGTGCCAGCAGTGCCGGGACAGGGGATGGAAGCAATCAGCCCCAGCATTTT

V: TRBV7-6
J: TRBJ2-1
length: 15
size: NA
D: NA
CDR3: CASSFTTGPYNEQFF
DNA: TGTGCCAGCAGCTTCACGACAGGCCCTTACAATGAGCAGTTCTTC

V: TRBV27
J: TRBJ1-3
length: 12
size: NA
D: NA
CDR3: CATGDSGNTIYF
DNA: TGTGCCACCGGGGACTCTGGAAACACCATATATTTT

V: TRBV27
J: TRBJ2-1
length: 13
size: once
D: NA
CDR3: CASRQGNYNEQFF
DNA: TGTGCCAGCAGGCAGGGGAACTACAATGAGCAGTTCTTC

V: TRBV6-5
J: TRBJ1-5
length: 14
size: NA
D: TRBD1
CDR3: CASSYSGGDQPQHF
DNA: TGTGCCAGCAGTTACTCAGGGGGCGATCAGCCCCAGCATTTT